This TCR beta chain came from a study of T cell changes during pregnancy in multiple sclerosis (dated by TCRdb to about 2019). Regarding the complete study: Changes in the T cell repertoire over the course of pregnancy were examined in this study in women with multiple sclerosis.

Library construction relied on the immunoSEQ multiplex PCR assay. In its TCRdb copy, this immuneACCESS table keeps in-frame sequences only and misses some clones. Where compared with another copy, unresolved V genes explain less than half of these, and the others have no known cause. The sample has over 50,000 clones on record, under 95% of them singletons. Approximately 1.5% of the sample belongs to the ten largest clones. As for this clone: What antigen it recognizes has not been identified. Per-base qualities were not stored, and no clone one base away is much larger.

Taken from the germline V gene, the CDR1 and CDR2 loops are MNHEY and SVGAGI. Relative to germline, V is missing 0 bases and J is missing 11 bases, with 5 bases of the junction outside any gene match. Including cysteine and phenylalanine, the CDR3 has 15 amino acids. Only CDR3 DNA is held: 45 bases, read in frame from base 1. The rearrangement joined TRBV6-5 to TRBJ1-6, with 9 middle bases fitting TRBD1. The TCR was taken from a female donor in good health, enrolled as a control in a pregnancy study. The sample in question was peripheral blood, obtained in the third trimester of pregnancy. The CDR3 protein is CASSYSTGGYAPLHF. The nucleotide sequence is TGTGCCAGCAGTTACTCGACAGGGGGATATGCACCCCTCCACTTT.